The TCR beta chain under discussion was sequenced for a study of Graves' ophthalmopathy and Graves' hyperthyroidism. The study's findings and limits: As the model predicted ophthalmopathy progression, it achieved a sensitivity of around 70% and a specificity of approximately 72%. Detected in blood as well were most expanded thyroid clonotypes with frequency above 0.001.

The evidence that diagnosis relied on was clinical symptoms, serum thyroxine, TRAb, thyroid ultrasound and orbital computed tomography. Out of about 11 ml of fresh peripheral blood, PBMCs were obtained. CDR1 SGHNT and CDR2 YENEEA come from the germline V gene. The length of the CDR3 is 15 residues. The ends were cut back, 1 base at V and 3 bases at J, with 13 bases in the middle. This clonotype has a count of ten or more. Its antigen is currently unknown. TCR beta CDR3 amplification used RNA transcripts. Second-round multiplex PCR followed a first-round RT-PCR using HTBI primers. MiXCR, run by TCRdb on the multiplex PCR reads, gives a single entry per CDR3 protein. The sample has approximately 410,000 distinct CDR3 sequences; approximately 15% are singletons.

The chain combines TRBV11-3 with TRBJ2-7, with no clear D. Sequencing used peripheral blood. The TCR was taken from a woman aged 18 to 35 with stable Graves' hyperthyroidism. CDR3 amino acids: CASSLGPTALYEQYF. CDR3 DNA sequence: TGTGCCAGCAGCTTAGGGCCGACTGCCCTCTACGAGCAGTACTTC.